This is a list of T cell receptor beta chains from one sample in a study of blood T cell repertoires in COVID-19. Profiling relied on immunoSEQ multiplex PCR, and the TCRdb table lists in-frame clones only, not all of them. The table has around 300,000 clones, 88% seen once; the top ten hold roughly 4%. The specimen sequenced was peripheral blood. These receptor sequences come from a woman aged 50 to 60 with active or convalescent COVID-19. The conserved cysteine and the conserved F or W are not part of the CDR3 here. The D gene is left open where the match is weak.

v_call d_call cdr3_aa
TRBV9 TRBD1 ASSVVDPDREGTEAF
TRBV19 TRBD2 ASSTSGTSFTDTQY
TRBV5-1 TRBD2 ASSFITSGGYNEQF
TRBV6-2/TRBV6-3 - ASSYSLALNAVREKLF
TRBV12-3/TRBV12-4 - ASSLQVSGYT
TRBV6-2/TRBV6-3 - ASSENGQSWAF
TRBV7-2 TRBD1 ASSGGRGRDTGELF
TRBV10-1 - ASSELVFLADGYT
TRBV27 TRBD2 ASSSIWGTSGDKYNEQF
TRBV12-3/TRBV12-4 - ASSRQLYGYT
TRBV6-5 TRBD1 ASSYSGGYGYT
TRBV14 - ASSHFLFSGANVLT
TRBV6-1 TRBD1 ASSPDRGRETQY
TRBV9 - ASSGGGPNTEAF
TRBV3-1/TRBV3-2 TRBD2 ASSQGLAGGPSYLRAVEQY
TRBV7-8 - ASSLGIGGGPDTQY
TRBV7-2 - ASSLGGGLVQPQH
TRBV7-2 TRBD1 ASSFVSGQNSPLH
TRBV3-1/TRBV3-2 - ASSPLQRRRDTQY
TRBV10-3 TRBD1 AIRGQTDQPQH
TRBV7-2 - ASSLASGDYEQY
TRBV7-2 TRBD2 ASSPSGRAYEQY
TRBV5-1 TRBD1 ASSAGQGTEAF
TRBV11-1 TRBD2 ASSLAETSGSLF
TRBV7-8 TRBD1 ASSLDPGQATYEQY
TRBV7-9 - ASSFETKGNYGYT
TRBV13 TRBD1 ASSRRGTGGVYEQY
TRBV7-8 - ASSWGPNNEQF
TRBV7-2 TRBD2 ASSSPSGIYEQY
TRBV4-1 - ASSPPGSLNTEAF
TRBV7-2 TRBD1 ASSLPTGGVLSNQPQH
TRBV2 - ASTTLPGEQY
TRBV9 TRBD1 ASSVDTGGGPQH
TRBV6-5 TRBD1 ASNRQGSTEAF
TRBV9 - ASSVDPGQGNTIY
TRBV19 TRBD2 ASSVGLAGTSTGELF
TRBV10-3 TRBD1 AISDPRDRRFYGYT
TRBV6-5 TRBD1 ASSYGQGIIEQF
TRBV20-1 - SASDILARTDTQY
TRBV27 - ASSPQYRPSSYEQY
TRBV12-3/TRBV12-4 - ASSLLRDSPLH
TRBV6-4 - ASSLFEGSNTGELF
TRBV19 - ASRRTGSTGELF
TRBV18 - ASSVGRDYEQY
TRBV24-1 TRBD2 ATSDFGAGRYNEQF
TRBV30 - AWSGGPEYPYEQY
TRBV28 - ASTTGRNEKLF
TRBV15 TRBD2 ATSRDLAGSYEQY
TRBV9 - ASRRASQATEAF
TRBV27 - ASRQRGKLGNTEAF
TRBV29-1 - SVIQANSGNTIY
TRBV12-3/TRBV12-4 - ASSSITGELF
TRBV5-1 TRBD2 ASRLDIIAGGNNEQF
TRBV7-2 - ASSFSQGEKLF
TRBV27 - ASSSTYRDSSDYGYT
TRBV24-1 TRBD1 ATSDTGTGASYEQY
TRBV18 - ASSPAGSSYNEQF
TRBV19 - ASSVRTTGELF
TRBV7-2 - ASSLDRVATGELF
TRBV28 - ASSFVQLNQPQH